The TCR beta chain described here comes from a study of T cell responses to AZD1222 COVID-19 vaccine. Using immunoSEQ multiplex PCR, the repertoire was profiled, and TCRdb retains in-frame clones only, with some absent. The data contain 80,000 to 100,000 clones, about 93% of them singletons. Pooling covered second doses at about 4 or about 12 weeks. Deletions cut 4 bases from V and 7 bases from J, with 11 bases between. The CDR3 totals 13 residues. CDR1 and CDR2 from the germline V gene are LGHDT and YNNKEL (reference sequence). The receptor was isolated from an adult who received the AZD1222 COVID-19 vaccine. V usage is TRBV3-1 (or the pseudogene TRBV3-2) and J usage is TRBJ1-5; possibly TRBD1 for D (5 bases). The sample in question was peripheral blood, obtained 28 days after the second AZD1222 dose. CDR3 DNA sequence: TGTGCCAGCAGCCCTACTTGGGGCCAGCCCCAGCATTTT. It codes for CASSPTWGQPQHF.